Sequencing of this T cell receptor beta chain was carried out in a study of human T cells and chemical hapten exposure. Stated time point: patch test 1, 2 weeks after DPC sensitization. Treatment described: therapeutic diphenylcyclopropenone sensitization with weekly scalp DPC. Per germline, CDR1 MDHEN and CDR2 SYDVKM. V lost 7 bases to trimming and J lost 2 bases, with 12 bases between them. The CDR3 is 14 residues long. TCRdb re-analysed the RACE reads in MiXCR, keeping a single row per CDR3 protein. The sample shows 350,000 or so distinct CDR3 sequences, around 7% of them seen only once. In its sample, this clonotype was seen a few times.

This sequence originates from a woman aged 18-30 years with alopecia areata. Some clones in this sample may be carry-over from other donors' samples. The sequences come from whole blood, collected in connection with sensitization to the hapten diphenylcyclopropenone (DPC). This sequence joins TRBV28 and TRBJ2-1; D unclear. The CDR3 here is CASTPASTYNEQFF. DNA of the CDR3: TGTGCCAGCACCCCGGCCTCCACCTACAATGAGCAGTTCTTC.